A single sample gave rise to the 21 T cell receptor beta chains below, sequenced in a study of beta chain features in type 1 diabetes. All of the isolated RNA was reverse transcribed, so expressed TCRB transcripts were sequenced. Generated by immunoSEQ multiplex PCR, the TCRdb table keeps only in-frame clones and is missing some. The table has more than 300,000 clones, 8% to 10% seen once. Antigen specificity for these receptors is unknown. General study points: All four CD4+ subsets of Type 1 diabetes patients contained TCRB CDR3s that were moderately but significantly shorter.

The sequencing sample was made of central memory CD4+ T cells from blood. All receptors come from a man aged 30 to 39 with type 1 diabetes.

The chain links TRBV6-5 to TRBJ1-5, with 8 bases lining up with TRBD1. Germline V gives CDR1 MNHEY, CDR2 SVGAGI. Trimming at V came to 6 bases and at J to 6 bases, leaving 7 bases not matched to a gene. CDR3 length equals 14 residues. The CDR3 protein is CASRPDRDGQPQHF. DNA of the CDR3: TGTGCCAGCAGGCCGGACAGGGACGGTCAGCCCCAGCATTTT.

This clone has more than one count but fewer than ten. The V call is TRBV9, the J call TRBJ2-5; TRBD2 agrees at 8 bases. J gave up 5 bases and V 0 bases, and 6 bases lay outside the gene matches. This CDR3 region has 15 residues. Germline CDR1 is SGDLS and CDR2 is YYNGEE. CDR3 bases: TGTGCCAGCAGCGTAGCGGGAGGGCCGTCCGAGACCCAGTACTTC. The encoded protein is CASSVAGGPSETQYF.

This chain connects TRBV28 to TRBJ1-1, with 9 bases matching TRBD1. Germline V gene lookup returns CDR1 MDHEN and CDR2 SYDVKM. CDR3 length equals 13 residues. With 6 bases clipped from V and 5 bases from J, the junction kept 4 bases outside the gene matches. In nucleotides, the CDR3 is TGTGCCAGCAGACAGGGGGCCGGTACTGAAGCTTTCTTT. This sequence encodes CASRQGAGTEAFF.

The rearrangement joins TRBV11-1 to TRBJ1-4; no clear D. Looked up from germline, CDR1 is SGHAT and CDR2 is FQDESV (reference sequence). The V gene lost 6 bases and the J gene lost 8 bases, with 13 bases spanning the gap. The CDR3 runs 13 residues. The CDR3 is CASSKLGNEKLFF. In DNA, the CDR3 is TGTGCCAGCAGTAAATTGGGGAACGAAAAACTGTTTTTT.

There are a few counts of this clone. The rearrangement uses TRBV7-3 and TRBJ1-2; no reliable D call. This CDR3 region has 15 residues. Germline V CDR1 and CDR2: SGHTA, FQGTGA. Trimming stripped 3 bases from V and 2 bases from J, with 13 bases between. The CDR3 here is CASSLGPGQNYGYTF. DNA of the CDR3: TGTGCCAGCAGCTTGGGCCCGGGCCAAAACTATGGCTACACCTTC. Combining the CDR3 with reference TRBV7-3 and TRBJ1-2 gives the whole variable domain GAGVSQTPSNKVTEKGKYVELRCDPISGHTALYWYRQSLGQGPEFLIYFQGTGAADDSGLPNDRFFAVRPEGSVSTLKIQRTERGDSAVYLCASSLGPGQNYGYTFGSGTRLTVV.

This clone was picked up a small number of times. This sequence joins TRBV7-8 and TRBJ1-2, with no clear D. Trimming shortened V by 5 bases and J by 4 bases, and 11 bases separated the two germline ends. Germline V CDR1 and CDR2: SGHVS, FQNEAQ. The CDR3 is 13 amino acids. The DNA for the CDR3 is TGTGCCAGCAGCAGGGCGTTAAGCTATGGCTACACCTTC. Amino acids: CASSRALSYGYTF.

This clone has at least ten counts. The V and J genes are TRBV4-3 and TRBJ1-2; TRBD1 agrees at 7 bases. V shed 3 bases and J 4 bases; nucleotides not matched to a gene: 5. CDR1 is LGHNA and CDR2 is YSLEER in the germline V gene. CDR3 length equals 14 residues. CDR3 protein: CASSQKTGSYGYTF. CDR3 sequence (DNA): TGCGCCAGCAGCCAGAAGACAGGGTCCTATGGCTACACCTTC.

This clone was seen a handful of times. The chain carries TRBV7-2 and TRBJ2-7, with TRBD1 identical over 11 bases. The CDR3 runs to 15 residues. J was trimmed by 2 bases and V by 4 bases; bases with no gene match: 4. CDR1 is SGHTA, CDR2 FQGNSA, per germline. The CDR3: CASSWDRGGPYEQYF. CDR3 in DNA: TGTGCCAGCAGCTGGGACAGGGGGGGCCCCTACGAGCAGTACTTC.

This clone was seen a handful of times. The chain couples TRBV6-5 to TRBJ1-1, with D hard to call. V was cut by 2 bases and J by 7 bases, with 11 bases left in between. The CDR3 has 13 amino acids. Germline CDR1 reads MNHEY; CDR2 reads SVGAGI. The CDR3 region is CASSYGLGSEAFF. The CDR3 nucleotides are TGTGCCAGCAGTTACGGTTTGGGCAGTGAAGCTTTCTTT.

The sample holds a few counts of this clone. The rearrangement links TRBV7-6 to TRBJ2-2; either TRBD1 or TRBD2 may supply D (6 bases each). The CDR3 runs to 17 residues. V lost 2 bases, J lost 4 bases, and 17 bases lay in between. The germline CDR1 and CDR2 sequences are SGHVS and FNYEAQ. CDR3 region: CASSLRRGPAGTGELFF. The CDR3 coding sequence is TGTGCCAGCAGCTTACGTCGGGGGCCGGCGGGCACCGGGGAGCTGTTTTTT.

This clone came up a few times. This CDR3 is CAWSESSGLRETQYF. The CDR3 nucleotides read TGTGCCTGGAGTGAGAGTAGCGGGTTAAGAGAGACCCAGTACTTC. This sequence joins TRBV30 and TRBJ2-5, with 7 bases lining up with TRBD2. The length of the CDR3 is 15 residues. Germline lookup yields CDR1 GTSNPN and CDR2 SVGIG (reference sequence). Unmatched junction bases numbered 9, after V lost 1 base and J lost 4 bases.

The chain uses TRBV2 and TRBJ1-2; possible D gene TRBD1, 6 bases. Germline V gene data show CDR1 as SNHLY and CDR2 as FYNNEI. The CDR3 is 14 amino acids. Trimming shortened V by 6 bases and J by 8 bases, and 19 bases separated the two germline ends. The CDR3 DNA is TGTGCCAGCAGCGCGGGGACAACAGCCTGGGGCTACACCTTC. Protein product: CASSAGTTAWGYTF. The full variable domain, its missing parts supplied by reference TRBV2 and TRBJ1-2, is EPEVTQTPSHQVTQMGQEVILRCVPISNHLYFYWYRQILGQKVEFLVSFYNNEISEKSEIFDDQFSVERPDGSNFTLKIRSTKLEDSAMYFCASSAGTTAWGYTFGSGTRLTVV.

The chain recombines TRBV7-9 with TRBJ1-2; D is uncertain. Per the germline V gene, CDR1 is SEHNR and CDR2 is FQNEAQ (reference sequence). This CDR3 has 14 residues. Trimming stripped 3 bases from V and 3 bases from J, with 11 bases between. CDR3 DNA sequence: TGTGCCAGCAGCTTTTTGGCAGAAGACTATGGCTACACCTTC. Residues: CASSFLAEDYGYTF.

This clone came up once. V usage is TRBV6-5 and J usage is TRBJ1-2; a possible D gene is TRBD1 (6 bases). CDR3 size: 15 residues. Germline CDR1 MNHEY, CDR2 SVGAGI. The germline V and J ends were trimmed by 8 bases and 8 bases, with 24 bases remaining between them. DNA for the CDR3: TGTGCCAGCCGGACAGAGGACGGTGCCTTTTCGGGCTACACCTTC. It specifies CASRTEDGAFSGYTF.

This clone was observed a handful of times. The rearrangement joins TRBV2 to TRBJ1-1; 8 positions agree with TRBD1. The CDR3 runs 15 residues. Per germline, CDR1 SNHLY and CDR2 FYNNEI. The J segment lost 4 bases and the V segment lost 9 bases, leaving 13 bases of the junction unmatched. The CDR3 DNA is TGTGCCAGAGCTTCCCGGACAGGGTCGGCCACTGAAGCTTTCTTT. Amino acid sequence: CARASRTGSATEAFF.

This clone was found a few times. The chain is built from TRBV5-6 and TRBJ2-5; unclear D gene. CDR1 SGHDT and CDR2 YYEEEE come from the germline V gene. Between the trimmed V and J ends, which lost 4 bases and 7 bases, there was a span of 14 bases. CDR3 length: 13 residues. The CDR3 DNA sequence: TGTGCCAGCAGCCTAATTACCGTTAGGACCCAGTACTTC. Its protein product is CASSLITVRTQYF.

This rearrangement joins TRBV28 to TRBJ2-2; a weak D match, TRBD1 (6 bases). This CDR3 is built from 14 residues. Trimming shortened V by 7 bases and J by 3 bases, and 12 bases separated the two germline ends. Germline CDR1 and CDR2: MDHEN and SYDVKM. In DNA, the CDR3 is TGTGCCAGCAATAGGGACACCTACACCGGGGAGCTGTTTTTT. Its translation is CASNRDTYTGELFF.

This clone was found many times. V usage is TRBV6-6 and J usage is TRBJ2-1; either TRBD1 or TRBD2 may fit D (5 bases each). Germline V lookup: CDR1 MNHNY, CDR2 SVGAGI (reference sequence). The CDR3 totals 12 residues. V was trimmed by 1 base and J by 13 bases, leaving 11 bases between them. CDR3 amino acids: CASSYFRDRQFF. CDR3 DNA sequence: TGTGCCAGCAGTTACTTTCGGGACCGACAGTTCTTC.

This clone was detected ten times or more. The DNA of the CDR3 is TGTGCCAGCAGCGTGGAGACTAACACCTACAATGAGCAGTTCTTC. It codes for CASSVETNTYNEQFF. The chain combines TRBV9 with TRBJ2-1, with a possible D match to TRBD2 (5 bases). V was pared by 2 bases and J by 2 bases, with 11 bases between. This CDR3 contains 15 residues. From germline, CDR1 is SGDLS and CDR2 YYNGEE.

This clone occurred a few times. V gene TRBV28 combines with J gene TRBJ2-1; no reliable D call. Germline assignment: CDR1 MDHEN and CDR2 SYDVKM. The germline V and J ends were trimmed by 7 bases and 3 bases, with 7 bases remaining between them. The CDR3 has 12 amino acids. CDR3 sequence reads: CASTQYYNEQFF. The CDR3 DNA is TGTGCCAGCACCCAGTACTACAATGAGCAGTTCTTC. Looking up the rest from reference TRBV28 and TRBJ2-1 gives the full variable domain: DVKVTQSSRYLVKRTGEKVFLECVQDMDHENMFWYRQDPGLGLRLIYFSYDVKMKEKGDIPEGYSVSREKKERFSLILESASTNQTSMYLCASTQYYNEQFFGPGTRLTVL.

This clone was found a few times. The chain carries TRBV19 and TRBJ1-6; D gene uncertain. Trimming removed 2 bases at V and 7 bases at J, with 3 bases between. Germline V lookup: CDR1 LNHDA, CDR2 SQIVND (reference sequence). The CDR3 runs 12 residues. CDR3: CASSIKNSPLHF. The CDR3 nucleotides read TGTGCCAGTAGTATAAAGAATTCACCCCTCCACTTT. Supplemented by reference TRBV19 and TRBJ1-6, the full variable domain reads DGGITQSPKYLFRKEGQNVTLSCEQNLNHDAMYWYRQDPGQGLRLIYYSQIVNDFQKGDIAEGYSVSREKKESFPLTVTSAQKNPTAFYLCASSIKNSPLHFGNGTRLTVT.